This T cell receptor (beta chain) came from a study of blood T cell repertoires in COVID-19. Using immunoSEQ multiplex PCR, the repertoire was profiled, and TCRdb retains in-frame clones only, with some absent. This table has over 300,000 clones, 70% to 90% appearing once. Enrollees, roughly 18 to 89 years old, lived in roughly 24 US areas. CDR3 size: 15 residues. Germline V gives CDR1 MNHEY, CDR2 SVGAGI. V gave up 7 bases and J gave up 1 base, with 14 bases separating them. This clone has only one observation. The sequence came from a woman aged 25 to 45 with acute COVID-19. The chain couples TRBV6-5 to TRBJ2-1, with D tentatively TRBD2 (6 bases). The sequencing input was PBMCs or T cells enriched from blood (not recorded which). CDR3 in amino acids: CASTPPAGSYNEQFF. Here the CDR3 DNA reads TGTGCCAGCACCCCCCCGGCGGGGTCCTACAATGAGCAGTTCTTC.